Included here is one T cell receptor (beta chain) sequence, with context. What it binds is not known. The sample is drawn from a study of CD8 T cells in Susac syndrome. Reverse transcription used about 0.45 to 1 ug RNA and random hexamers. TCRdb reprocessed the immunoSEQ multiplex PCR reads via MiXCR and lists one record per CDR3 protein. The table records hundreds of thousands of distinct CDR3 sequences, approximately 94% of them present only once. While CD8+ and CD4+ T cells were isolated negatively, TEMRA cells were enriched by FACS. Study-level points and caveats: The CD4+ T cell repertoires that were profiled in Susac syndrome showed no clonal expansion.

V was pared by 0 bases and J by 1 base, with 9 bases between. Germline V lookup: CDR1 LGHNA, CDR2 YNFKEQ. This CDR3 has 15 residues. Sample: CD4+ T cells from PBMCs. The chain carries TRBV4-2 and TRBJ1-1, with a tentative D call TRBD1 (6 bases). The sequence was obtained from a human donor with Susac syndrome. The CDR3 nucleotides read TGTGCCAGCAGCCAAGATCGGACAGAGAACACTGAAGCTTTCTTT. Translated, it gives CASSQDRTENTEAFF.